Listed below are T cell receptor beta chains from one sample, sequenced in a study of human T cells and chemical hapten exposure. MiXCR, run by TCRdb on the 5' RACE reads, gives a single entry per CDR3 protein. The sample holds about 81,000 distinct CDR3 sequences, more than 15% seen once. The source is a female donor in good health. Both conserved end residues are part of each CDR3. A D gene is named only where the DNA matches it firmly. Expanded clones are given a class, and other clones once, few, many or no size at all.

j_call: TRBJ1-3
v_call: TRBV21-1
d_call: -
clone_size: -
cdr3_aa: CASSTPAISGNTIYF
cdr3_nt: TGTGCCAGCAGCACTCCAGCCATCTCTGGAAACACCATATATTTT

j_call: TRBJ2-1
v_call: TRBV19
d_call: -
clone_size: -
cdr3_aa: CASSLGTGSYNEQFF
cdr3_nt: TGTGCCAGTAGTTTAGGGACCGGCTCCTACAATGAGCAGTTCTTC

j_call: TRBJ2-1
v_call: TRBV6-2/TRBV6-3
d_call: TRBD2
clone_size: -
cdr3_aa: CATGGGPSGEQFF
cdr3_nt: TGTGCCACCGGGGGGGGGCCCTCGGGTGAGCAGTTCTTC

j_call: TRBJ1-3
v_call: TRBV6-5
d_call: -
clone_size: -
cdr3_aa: CASSYSEVMRGNTIYF
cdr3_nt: TGTGCCAGCAGTTACAGCGAGGTGATGAGAGGAAACACCATATATTTT

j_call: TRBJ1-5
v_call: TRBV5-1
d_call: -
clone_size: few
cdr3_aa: CASSLEGGNQPQHF
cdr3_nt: TGCGCCAGCAGCTTGGAGGGGGGCAATCAGCCCCAGCATTTT

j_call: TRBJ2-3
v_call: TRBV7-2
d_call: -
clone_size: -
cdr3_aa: CASSLGLGRDTQYF
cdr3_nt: TGTGCCAGCAGCTTAGGGCTCGGTCGCGATACGCAGTATTTT

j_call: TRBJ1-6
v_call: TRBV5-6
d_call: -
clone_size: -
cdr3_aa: CASSLGVGYSPLHF
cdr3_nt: TGTGCCAGCAGCTTGGGAGTGGGGTATTCACCCCTCCACTTT

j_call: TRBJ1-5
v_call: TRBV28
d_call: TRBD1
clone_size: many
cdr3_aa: CASSTGVNQPQHF
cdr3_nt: TGTGCCAGCAGTACAGGGGTAAATCAGCCCCAGCATTTT

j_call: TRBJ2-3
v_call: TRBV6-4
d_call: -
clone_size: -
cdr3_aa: CASSDRSGGTDTQYF
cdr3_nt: TGTGCCAGCAGTGACCGCTCGGGGGGCACAGATACGCAGTATTTT

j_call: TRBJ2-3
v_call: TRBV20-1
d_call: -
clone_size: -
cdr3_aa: CSAGIHRGRGSSTDTQYF
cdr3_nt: TGCAGTGCTGGGATTCACAGGGGGAGGGGATCTAGCACAGATACGCAGTATTTT

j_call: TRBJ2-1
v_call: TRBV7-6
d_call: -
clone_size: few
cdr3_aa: CASSLEGVQFF
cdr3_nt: TGTGCCAGCAGCTTAGAGGGGGTGCAGTTCTTC

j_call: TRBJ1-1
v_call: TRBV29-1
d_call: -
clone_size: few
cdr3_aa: CSTTGTLEAFF
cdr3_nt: TGCAGCACCACAGGGACCCTTGAAGCTTTCTTT

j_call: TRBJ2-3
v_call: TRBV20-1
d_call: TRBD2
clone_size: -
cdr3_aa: CMVSGSGTDTQYF
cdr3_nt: TGCATGGTTAGCGGGAGTGGCACAGATACGCAGTATTTT

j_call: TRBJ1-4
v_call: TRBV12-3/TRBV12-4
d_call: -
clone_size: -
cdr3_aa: CASSPTGGPEKLFF
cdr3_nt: TGTGCCAGCAGTCCTACTGGGGGGCCGGAAAAACTGTTTTTT

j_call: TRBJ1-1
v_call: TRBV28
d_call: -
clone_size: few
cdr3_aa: CASRRWAGTEAFF
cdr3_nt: TGTGCCAGCAGAAGATGGGCGGGCACTGAAGCTTTCTTT

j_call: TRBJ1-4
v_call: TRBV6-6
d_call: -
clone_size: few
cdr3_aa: CASSLSDLGNEKLFF
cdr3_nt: TGTGCCAGCAGTTTGTCCGACCTGGGGAATGAAAAACTGTTTTTT

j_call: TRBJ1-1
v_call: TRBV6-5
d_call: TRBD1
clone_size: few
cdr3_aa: CASSYGTIHRGNAFF
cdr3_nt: TGTGCCAGCAGTTACGGGACTATTCACAGGGGTAACGCTTTCTTT

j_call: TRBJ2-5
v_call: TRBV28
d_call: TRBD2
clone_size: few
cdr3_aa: CASTLASGSLETQYF
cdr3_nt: TGTGCCAGCACTTTGGCTAGCGGGAGTTTAGAGACCCAGTACTTC

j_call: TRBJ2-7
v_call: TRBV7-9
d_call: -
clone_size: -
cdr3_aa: CASSMRGWAEQYF
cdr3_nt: TGTGCCAGCAGCATGAGAGGGTGGGCCGAGCAGTACTTC

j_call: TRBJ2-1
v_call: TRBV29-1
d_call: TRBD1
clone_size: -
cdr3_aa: CSVGDRYSNEQFF
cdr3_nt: TGCAGCGTTGGGGACAGGTATTCTAATGAGCAGTTCTTC

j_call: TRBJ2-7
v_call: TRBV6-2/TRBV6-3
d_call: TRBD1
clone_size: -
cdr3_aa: CASSPYTGADSYEQYF
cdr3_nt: TGTGCCAGCAGCCCATACACAGGGGCCGATTCCTACGAGCAGTACTTC

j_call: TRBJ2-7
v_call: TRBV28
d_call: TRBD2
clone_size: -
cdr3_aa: CASSRGGRTIYEQYF
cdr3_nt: TGTGCCAGCAGTCGGGGGGGACGGACGATCTACGAGCAGTACTTC

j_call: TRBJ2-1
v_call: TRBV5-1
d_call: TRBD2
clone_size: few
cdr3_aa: CASSFGGRGFDEQFF
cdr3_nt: TGCGCCAGCAGCTTCGGCGGGAGAGGATTTGATGAGCAGTTCTTC

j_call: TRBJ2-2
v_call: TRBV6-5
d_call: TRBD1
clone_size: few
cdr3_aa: CASSYGTGGGTGELFF
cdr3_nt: TGTGCCAGCAGTTATGGGACAGGGGGCGGCACCGGGGAGCTGTTTTTT

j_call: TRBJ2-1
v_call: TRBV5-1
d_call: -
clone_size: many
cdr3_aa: CASSPTSYDEQFF
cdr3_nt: TGCGCCAGCAGCCCGACATCATACGATGAGCAGTTCTTC

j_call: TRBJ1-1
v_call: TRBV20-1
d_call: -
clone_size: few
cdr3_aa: CSTRLHTEAFF
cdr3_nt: TGCAGTACCCGACTGCACACTGAAGCTTTCTTT

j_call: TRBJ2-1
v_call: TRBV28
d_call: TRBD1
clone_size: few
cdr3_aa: CASSSGTDNEQFF
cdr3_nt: TGTGCCAGCAGTTCCGGGACAGACAATGAGCAGTTCTTC

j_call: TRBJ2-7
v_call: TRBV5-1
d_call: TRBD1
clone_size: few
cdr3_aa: CASSQDRTEQYF
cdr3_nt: TGCGCCAGCAGCCAGGACAGGACAGAGCAGTACTTC